This is a list of T cell receptor beta chains from one sample in a study of CD8 T cells in Susac syndrome. TCRdb independently ran MiXCR on the immunoSEQ multiplex PCR reads; one entry per CDR3 protein. The sample includes under 200,000 distinct CDR3 sequences, approximately 95% of them seen just once. The sample was CD4+ T cells from PBMCs. The source of these receptors is a human donor with Susac syndrome. Each CDR3 is given with its conserved first and last residue. A D gene is named only where the DNA matches it firmly. Part of the rows lack a size; the others show once, few, many or a class for expanded clones.

d_call: TRBD1
v_call: TRBV7-9
j_call: TRBJ1-2
clone_size: NA
cdr3_nt: TGTGCCAGCAGCACAGCTCAGGGGGTGGATGGCTACACCTTC
cdr3_aa: CASSTAQGVDGYTF

d_call: NA
v_call: TRBV29-1
j_call: TRBJ2-7
clone_size: NA
cdr3_nt: TGCAGCGTTAGGGCAGGGGTCGGCTCCTACGAGCAGTACTTC
cdr3_aa: CSVRAGVGSYEQYF

d_call: NA
v_call: TRBV5-1
j_call: TRBJ2-7
clone_size: NA
cdr3_nt: TGCGCCAGCAGCTTGGCGCACCGAGGACTCTACGAGCAGTACTTC
cdr3_aa: CASSLAHRGLYEQYF

d_call: NA
v_call: TRBV7-2
j_call: TRBJ1-5
clone_size: NA
cdr3_nt: TGTGCCAGCAGCGTAGCCCCGGGACAACGCAATCAGCCCCAGCATTTT
cdr3_aa: CASSVAPGQRNQPQHF

d_call: NA
v_call: TRBV27
j_call: TRBJ2-5
clone_size: NA
cdr3_nt: TGTGCCAGCAGTTTCGAGGGCAAACATAGGGAGACCCAGTACTTC
cdr3_aa: CASSFEGKHRETQYF

d_call: NA
v_call: TRBV7-9
j_call: TRBJ1-2
clone_size: NA
cdr3_nt: TGTGCCAGCAGCTTAGCGCACAGCTTGGGCTACACCTTC
cdr3_aa: CASSLAHSLGYTF

d_call: TRBD1
v_call: TRBV7-9
j_call: TRBJ2-6
clone_size: NA
cdr3_nt: TGTGCCAGCAGCTCTACGACAGGGAATGGCAACGTCCTGACTTTC
cdr3_aa: CASSSTTGNGNVLTF

d_call: NA
v_call: TRBV2
j_call: TRBJ1-5
clone_size: NA
cdr3_nt: TGTGCCAGCACCGGGGATTTAGCAAATCAGCCCCAGCATTTT
cdr3_aa: CASTGDLANQPQHF

d_call: TRBD2
v_call: TRBV5-4
j_call: TRBJ2-5
clone_size: NA
cdr3_nt: TGTGCCAGCAGCTTGGGGACTAGCGGGCGGGTGACCCAGTACTTC
cdr3_aa: CASSLGTSGRVTQYF

d_call: TRBD1
v_call: TRBV15
j_call: TRBJ2-7
clone_size: NA
cdr3_nt: TGTGCCACCAGCAGAGGTTCGACAGGGGACCACGAGCAGTACTTC
cdr3_aa: CATSRGSTGDHEQYF

d_call: NA
v_call: TRBV20-1
j_call: TRBJ1-5
clone_size: NA
cdr3_nt: TGCAGTGCTAGAGACTGGGGTTTCGGGCAGCCCCAGCATTTT
cdr3_aa: CSARDWGFGQPQHF

d_call: NA
v_call: TRBV20-1
j_call: TRBJ2-3
clone_size: NA
cdr3_nt: TGCAGTGCTAGAGGCCTTCAAAGCACAGATACGCAGTATTTT
cdr3_aa: CSARGLQSTDTQYF

d_call: NA
v_call: TRBV29-1
j_call: TRBJ1-1
clone_size: NA
cdr3_nt: TGCAGCGTTGTAGCCACCCACACTGAAGCTTTCTTT
cdr3_aa: CSVVATHTEAFF

d_call: NA
v_call: TRBV20-1
j_call: TRBJ2-7
clone_size: NA
cdr3_nt: TGCAGTGCTAGAGATAAGGGCCAGCAGTACTTC
cdr3_aa: CSARDKGQQYF

d_call: NA
v_call: TRBV5-1
j_call: TRBJ2-3
clone_size: NA
cdr3_nt: TGCGCCAGCAGCTTGTGGGGGGACAGCAGCACAGATACGCAGTATTTT
cdr3_aa: CASSLWGDSSTDTQYF

d_call: TRBD2
v_call: TRBV28
j_call: TRBJ2-1
clone_size: NA
cdr3_nt: TGTGCCAGCAGGGATTCTAGCGGGGGGATTCCGCAGTTCTTC
cdr3_aa: CASRDSSGGIPQFF

d_call: TRBD2
v_call: TRBV7-2
j_call: TRBJ2-1
clone_size: once
cdr3_nt: TGTGCCAGCAGTCCTCCAGGGAGGGGCTATAACAATGAGCAGTTCTTC
cdr3_aa: CASSPPGRGYNNEQFF

d_call: NA
v_call: TRBV3-1
j_call: TRBJ2-3
clone_size: NA
cdr3_nt: TGTGCCAGCAGCCAAGGAGGCCTCACAGATACGCAGTATTTT
cdr3_aa: CASSQGGLTDTQYF

d_call: TRBD1
v_call: TRBV4-2
j_call: TRBJ2-3
clone_size: NA
cdr3_nt: TGTGCCAGCAGCCAATCGAGAGGACAGGGTACAGATACGCAGTATTTT
cdr3_aa: CASSQSRGQGTDTQYF

d_call: NA
v_call: TRBV12-3/TRBV12-4
j_call: TRBJ1-1
clone_size: NA
cdr3_nt: TGTGCCAGCCAACCGGGGGGCGGTGAAGCTTTCTTT
cdr3_aa: CASQPGGGEAFF

d_call: NA
v_call: TRBV29-1
j_call: TRBJ1-1
clone_size: NA
cdr3_nt: TGCAGCGTTGAAATTAGGGGTGTCACTGAAGCTTTCTTT
cdr3_aa: CSVEIRGVTEAFF

d_call: NA
v_call: TRBV7-8
j_call: TRBJ1-1
clone_size: NA
cdr3_nt: TGTGCCAGCAGCCGAGGGGGGTGGAACACTGAAGCTTTCTTT
cdr3_aa: CASSRGGWNTEAFF

d_call: NA
v_call: TRBV5-6
j_call: TRBJ2-1
clone_size: NA
cdr3_nt: TGTGCCAGCAGCTTGTGGCAGAGGGGAGTGAATGAGCAGTTCTTC
cdr3_aa: CASSLWQRGVNEQFF

d_call: NA
v_call: TRBV7-9
j_call: TRBJ2-5
clone_size: once
cdr3_nt: TGTGCCAGCAGCTCTTACAGGGCGGGTCGAGAGACCCAGTACTTC
cdr3_aa: CASSSYRAGRETQYF

d_call: NA
v_call: TRBV2
j_call: TRBJ2-7
clone_size: NA
cdr3_nt: TGTGCCAGCAGGTCCGGGACATCCTACGAGCAGTACTTC
cdr3_aa: CASRSGTSYEQYF

d_call: NA
v_call: TRBV3-1
j_call: TRBJ2-7
clone_size: NA
cdr3_nt: TGTGCCAGCAGCCAAGATGAATGGGTACAGTACTTC
cdr3_aa: CASSQDEWVQYF

d_call: NA
v_call: TRBV20-1
j_call: TRBJ1-3
clone_size: NA
cdr3_nt: TGCAGTGCGTGGACCCCTTGGAACACCATATATTTT
cdr3_aa: CSAWTPWNTIYF

d_call: TRBD2
v_call: TRBV4-2
j_call: TRBJ2-3
clone_size: once
cdr3_nt: TGTGCCAGCAGCCAAGGACTAGCGACTAGCACAGATACGCAGTATTTT
cdr3_aa: CASSQGLATSTDTQYF

d_call: TRBD2
v_call: TRBV5-6
j_call: TRBJ2-1
clone_size: NA
cdr3_nt: TGTGCCAGCAGCTTGAGTAGCGGGTACAATGAGCAGTTCTTC
cdr3_aa: CASSLSSGYNEQFF

d_call: NA
v_call: TRBV29-1
j_call: TRBJ2-2
clone_size: NA
cdr3_nt: TGCAGCGTTGTCGTCGGGAGTTACACCGGGGAGCTGTTTTTT
cdr3_aa: CSVVVGSYTGELFF

d_call: NA
v_call: TRBV20-1
j_call: TRBJ1-3
clone_size: NA
cdr3_nt: TGCAGTGCTAGTGGAATGGGAAACACCATATATTTT
cdr3_aa: CSASGMGNTIYF

d_call: TRBD1
v_call: TRBV6-6
j_call: TRBJ2-2
clone_size: NA
cdr3_nt: TGTGCCAGCAGTTACGAGGGCAGGGGGCGAACCGGGGAGCTGTTTTTT
cdr3_aa: CASSYEGRGRTGELFF

d_call: TRBD1
v_call: TRBV14
j_call: TRBJ2-1
clone_size: NA
cdr3_nt: TGTGCCAGCTCGAACAGGGGTAGCTACAATGAGCAGTTCTTC
cdr3_aa: CASSNRGSYNEQFF